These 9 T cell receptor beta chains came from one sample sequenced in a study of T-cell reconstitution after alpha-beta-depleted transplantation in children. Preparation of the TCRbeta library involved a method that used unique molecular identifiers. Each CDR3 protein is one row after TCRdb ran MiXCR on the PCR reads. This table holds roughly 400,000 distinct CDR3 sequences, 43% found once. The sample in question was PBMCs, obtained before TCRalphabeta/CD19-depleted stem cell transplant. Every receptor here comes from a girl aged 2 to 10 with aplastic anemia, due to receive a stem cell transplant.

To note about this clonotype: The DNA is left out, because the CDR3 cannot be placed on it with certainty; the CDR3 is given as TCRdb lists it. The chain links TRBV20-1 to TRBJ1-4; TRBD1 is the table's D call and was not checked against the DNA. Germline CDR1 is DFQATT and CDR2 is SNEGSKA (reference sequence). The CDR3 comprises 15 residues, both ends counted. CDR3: CSARDSGQGLEKLSF.

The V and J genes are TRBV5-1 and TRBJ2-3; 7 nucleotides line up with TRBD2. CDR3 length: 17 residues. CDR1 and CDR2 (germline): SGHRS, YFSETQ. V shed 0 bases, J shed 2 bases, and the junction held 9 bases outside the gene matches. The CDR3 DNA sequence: TGCGCCAGCAGCTTGGCCGGACCAGCGGGACCCACAGATACGCAGTATTTT. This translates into CASSLAGPAGPTDTQYF.

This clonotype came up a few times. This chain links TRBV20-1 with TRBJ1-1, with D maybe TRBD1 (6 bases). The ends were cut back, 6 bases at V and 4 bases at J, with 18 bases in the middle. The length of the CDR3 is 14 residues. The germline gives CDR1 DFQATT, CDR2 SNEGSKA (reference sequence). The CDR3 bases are TGCAGTGCCCCGGGGGGGGCGCTTACCACTGAAGCTTTCTTT. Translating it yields CSAPGGALTTEAFF.

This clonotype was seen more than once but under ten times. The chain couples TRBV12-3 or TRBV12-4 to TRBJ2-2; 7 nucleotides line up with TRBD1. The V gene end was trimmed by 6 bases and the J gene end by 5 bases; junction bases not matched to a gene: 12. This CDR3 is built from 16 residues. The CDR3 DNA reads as TGTGCCAGCAGCCTTTTACAGGGGAAGGGGACCGGGGAGCTGTTTTTT. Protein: CASSLLQGKGTGELFF.

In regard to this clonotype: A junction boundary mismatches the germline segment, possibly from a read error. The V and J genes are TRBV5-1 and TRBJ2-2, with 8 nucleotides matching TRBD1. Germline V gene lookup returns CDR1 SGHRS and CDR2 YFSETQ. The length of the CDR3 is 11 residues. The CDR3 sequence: CASRPQGELFF. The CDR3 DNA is TGCGCCAGCCGCCCACAGGGGGAGTTGTTTTTT.

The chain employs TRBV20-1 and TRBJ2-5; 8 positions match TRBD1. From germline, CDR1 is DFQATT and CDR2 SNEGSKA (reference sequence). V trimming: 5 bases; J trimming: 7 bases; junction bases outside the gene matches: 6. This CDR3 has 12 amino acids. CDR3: CSAPWTGLTQYF. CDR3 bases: TGCAGTGCTCCCTGGACAGGGTTGACCCAGTACTTC.

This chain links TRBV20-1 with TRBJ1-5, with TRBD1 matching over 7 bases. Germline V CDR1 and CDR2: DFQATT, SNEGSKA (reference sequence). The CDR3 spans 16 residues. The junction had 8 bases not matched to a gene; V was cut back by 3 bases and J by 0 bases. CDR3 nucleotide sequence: TGCAGTGCTAGGGCCTCGACAGGGAATAGCAATCAGCCCCAGCATTTT. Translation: CSARASTGNSNQPQHF.

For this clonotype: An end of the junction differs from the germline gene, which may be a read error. Written as DNA, the CDR3 is TGTGCCAGCAGTTACACCCCGGACAGCCTTTCCTTC. Residues: CASSYTPDSLSF. This chain uses TRBV6-5 with TRBJ2-7; possible D gene TRBD1, 6 bases. The CDR3 runs to 12 residues. The germline V gene encodes CDR1 MNHEY and CDR2 SVGAGI.

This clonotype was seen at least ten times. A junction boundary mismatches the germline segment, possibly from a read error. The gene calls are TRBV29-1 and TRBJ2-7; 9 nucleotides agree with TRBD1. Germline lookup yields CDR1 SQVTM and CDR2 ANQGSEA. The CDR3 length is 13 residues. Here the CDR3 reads CSVEGTGSYQQYF. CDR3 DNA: TGCAGCGTGGAAGGGACAGGGTCCTACCAGCAGTACTTC.